The present entry profiles one T cell receptor beta chain with its context. The sample belongs to a study of cytomegalovirus exposure and HLA in healthy donors. The PCR contained 60 Vbeta and 13 Jbeta primers. Clones were sequenced by immunoSEQ multiplex PCR, and TCRdb holds only the in-frame ones, with some missing. The data hold 130,000 or so clones, with approximately 72% observed a single time. Trimming cost V 0 bases and J 6 bases, with 13 bases left between them. This CDR3 has 14 residues. Per the germline V gene, CDR1 is SGHRS and CDR2 is YFSETQ. This receptor was taken from a man younger than 35 in good health and CMV-seronegative. The chain has TRBV5-1 and TRBJ2-7; D is unresolved. Sequencing was performed on PBMCs. The CDR3 loop reads CASSLASQLSEQYF. The CDR3 DNA sequence: TGCGCCAGCAGCTTGGCCTCTCAACTCTCCGAGCAGTACTTC.